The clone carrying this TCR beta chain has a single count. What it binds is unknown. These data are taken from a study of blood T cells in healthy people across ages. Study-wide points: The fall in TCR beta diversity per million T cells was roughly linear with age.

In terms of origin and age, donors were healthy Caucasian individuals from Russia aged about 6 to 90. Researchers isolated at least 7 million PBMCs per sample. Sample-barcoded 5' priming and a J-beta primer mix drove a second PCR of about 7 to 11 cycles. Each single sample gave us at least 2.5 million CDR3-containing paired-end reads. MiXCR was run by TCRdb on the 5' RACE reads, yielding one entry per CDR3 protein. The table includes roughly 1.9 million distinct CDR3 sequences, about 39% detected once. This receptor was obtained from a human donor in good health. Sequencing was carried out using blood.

In nucleotides, the CDR3 is TGCGCCAGCAGCCAAGATCTCACAGGGGGCTACTCCACAGATACGCAGTATTTT. This codes for CASSQDLTGGYSTDTQYF. This chain connects TRBV4-3 to TRBJ2-3, with 9 bases matching TRBD1. J lost 2 bases, V lost 0 bases, and 9 bases had no gene match. The CDR3 consists of 18 residues. CDR1 is LGHNA, CDR2 YSLEER, per germline.